Described below is a single T cell receptor beta chain sequence and its context. Its antigen remains unidentified. A quantity of about 0.5 to 1 ug RNA underwent reverse transcription using random hexamers. Across 54 Vbeta and 13 Jbeta, TCR beta CDR3 was amplified with immunoSEQ multiplex PCR. TCRdb reprocessed the immunoSEQ multiplex PCR reads via MiXCR and lists one record per CDR3 protein. The data show some 240,000 distinct CDR3 sequences, almost 97% seen once. The sample originates from a study of CD8 T cells in Susac syndrome. Study conclusions and caveats: CD4+ T cell repertoires in Susac syndrome lacked clonal expansion.

With V trimmed by 3 bases and J by 4 bases, 11 bases remained unmatched. Per the germline V gene, CDR1 is MDHEN and CDR2 is SYDVKM. This CDR3 spans 18 amino acids. The chain combines TRBV28 with TRBJ1-5; 11 bases align to TRBD1. The sample comprised CD4+ T cells from PBMCs. The source is a human donor with Susac syndrome. CDR3 in amino acids: CASSLGTDRGLLNQPQHF. The CDR3, as DNA: TGTGCCAGCAGTTTGGGGACGGACAGGGGGCTCCTTAATCAGCCCCAGCATTTT.